These T cell receptor beta chains were read from a single sample in a study of blood T cell repertoires in COVID-19. Generated by immunoSEQ multiplex PCR, the TCRdb table keeps only in-frame clones and is missing some. The sample has tens of thousands of clones; 80% to 90% are singletons. The sample comprised peripheral blood. The receptor set was obtained from a man over 45 with acute or convalescent COVID-19. Each CDR3 is given with its conserved first and last residue. Each record gives: clone size, V gene, J gene, D gene, CDR3 DNA, CDR3 protein. D genes are given only for firm matches. Size is stated for part of the rows, as once, few or many counts, or as a class when the clone is expanded.

clone size: -
V gene: TRBV6-5
J gene: TRBJ1-3
D gene: TRBD1
CDR3 DNA: TGTGCCAGCAGAACAGGGGGCGGAAACACCATATATTTT
CDR3 protein: CASRTGGGNTIYF

clone size: -
V gene: TRBV7-8
J gene: TRBJ1-5
D gene: TRBD1
CDR3 DNA: TGTGCCAGCAGCTTAGGACAGGGGAATCAGCCCCAGCATTTT
CDR3 protein: CASSLGQGNQPQHF

clone size: -
V gene: TRBV5-6
J gene: TRBJ1-1
D gene: -
CDR3 DNA: TGTGCCAGCAGCTTGGGGGCGGGGGAAGCTTTCTTT
CDR3 protein: CASSLGAGEAFF

clone size: -
V gene: TRBV11-3
J gene: TRBJ2-1
D gene: TRBD2
CDR3 DNA: TGTGCCAGCAGCTTAACTAGCGGGCTTTACAATGAGCAGTTCTTC
CDR3 protein: CASSLTSGLYNEQFF

clone size: -
V gene: TRBV24-1
J gene: TRBJ2-1
D gene: TRBD1
CDR3 DNA: TGTGCCACCAGTGGGGACAGGGGGCTCGATGAGCAGTTCTTC
CDR3 protein: CATSGDRGLDEQFF

clone size: -
V gene: TRBV9
J gene: TRBJ2-2
D gene: -
CDR3 DNA: TGTGCCAGCAGCGTAGGACTGGCGAACACCGGGGAGCTGTTTTTT
CDR3 protein: CASSVGLANTGELFF

clone size: -
V gene: TRBV5-4
J gene: TRBJ1-1
D gene: TRBD1
CDR3 DNA: TGTGCCAGCAGCGCGGGACAGACAATGAACACTGAAGCTTTCTTT
CDR3 protein: CASSAGQTMNTEAFF

clone size: -
V gene: TRBV4-2
J gene: TRBJ2-7
D gene: -
CDR3 DNA: TGTGCCAGCAGCCCAACGGGTGACTCCTACGAGCAGTACTTC
CDR3 protein: CASSPTGDSYEQYF

clone size: few
V gene: TRBV4-2
J gene: TRBJ2-1
D gene: -
CDR3 DNA: TGTGCCAGCAGCCTTAGCGGCAGCTCCTACAATGAGCAGTTCTTC
CDR3 protein: CASSLSGSSYNEQFF

clone size: -
V gene: TRBV7-2
J gene: TRBJ1-4
D gene: -
CDR3 DNA: TGTGCCAGCAGCTTAGCGGGGAGTAATGAAAAACTGTTTTTT
CDR3 protein: CASSLAGSNEKLFF

clone size: -
V gene: TRBV11-3
J gene: TRBJ2-1
D gene: -
CDR3 DNA: TGTGCCAGCAGCTTAGCGTCGGTTTCCTACAATGAGCAGTTCTTC
CDR3 protein: CASSLASVSYNEQFF

clone size: -
V gene: TRBV5-1
J gene: TRBJ2-3
D gene: -
CDR3 DNA: TGCGCCAGCAGCATAAGACAGGGCACAGATACGCAGTATTTT
CDR3 protein: CASSIRQGTDTQYF

clone size: -
V gene: TRBV28
J gene: TRBJ1-2
D gene: -
CDR3 DNA: TGTGCCAGCAGTTTGCAGGGGCCCAGGCATAACACCTTC
CDR3 protein: CASSLQGPRHNTF

clone size: -
V gene: TRBV10-2
J gene: TRBJ1-2
D gene: -
CDR3 DNA: TGCGCCAGCGGGGCCCAGGGGTATGGCTACACCTTC
CDR3 protein: CASGAQGYGYTF

clone size: -
V gene: TRBV4-2
J gene: TRBJ1-6
D gene: TRBD1
CDR3 DNA: TGTGCCAGCAGCCAAGGAGGGGACAGGGGGTTTGATTCACCCCTCCACTTT
CDR3 protein: CASSQGGDRGFDSPLHF

clone size: -
V gene: TRBV10-1
J gene: TRBJ2-3
D gene: -
CDR3 DNA: TGCGCCAGCAGCTATAGCACAGATACGCAGTATTTT
CDR3 protein: CASSYSTDTQYF

clone size: -
V gene: TRBV5-6
J gene: TRBJ2-1
D gene: TRBD1
CDR3 DNA: TGTGCCAGCAGCCGGCCGACAGGGGTTCCAAGCTCCTACAATGAGCAGTTCTTC
CDR3 protein: CASSRPTGVPSSYNEQFF

clone size: few
V gene: TRBV7-6
J gene: TRBJ2-3
D gene: TRBD2
CDR3 DNA: TGTGCCAGCAGCTCAGTGGGGGGGGGCACAGATACGCAGTATTTT
CDR3 protein: CASSSVGGGTDTQYF

clone size: -
V gene: TRBV6-2/TRBV6-3
J gene: TRBJ2-5
D gene: -
CDR3 DNA: TGTGCCAGCAGTTGCTTCGGACTACTAATCCAAGAGACCCAGTACTTC
CDR3 protein: CASSCFGLLIQETQYF

clone size: -
V gene: TRBV11-2
J gene: TRBJ1-1
D gene: -
CDR3 DNA: TGTGCCAGCAGCTTAGTGGGGGCAACTGAAGCTTTCTTT
CDR3 protein: CASSLVGATEAFF

clone size: -
V gene: TRBV5-1
J gene: TRBJ2-1
D gene: TRBD2
CDR3 DNA: TGCGCCAGCAGCGGTAGCGGGAGCTCCTACAATGAGCAGTTCTTC
CDR3 protein: CASSGSGSSYNEQFF

clone size: -
V gene: TRBV6-2/TRBV6-3
J gene: TRBJ2-5
D gene: -
CDR3 DNA: TGTGCCAGCAGTTACTTGGGGCGGAGAGAAGAGACCCAGTACTTC
CDR3 protein: CASSYLGRREETQYF

clone size: -
V gene: TRBV4-3
J gene: TRBJ1-1
D gene: -
CDR3 DNA: TGCGCCAGCAGCCAAGTTCTCAGGCGCCAAGCTTTCTTT
CDR3 protein: CASSQVLRRQAFF

clone size: -
V gene: TRBV5-4
J gene: TRBJ1-4
D gene: TRBD1
CDR3 DNA: TGTGCCAGCAGCCAGAATGGTGTGGGACAGGGCCCAAGTGAAAAACTGTTTTTT
CDR3 protein: CASSQNGVGQGPSEKLFF

clone size: -
V gene: TRBV6-5
J gene: TRBJ1-1
D gene: TRBD1
CDR3 DNA: TGTGCCAGCAGGCCAAACAGGGGGAACACTGAAGCTTTCTTT
CDR3 protein: CASRPNRGNTEAFF